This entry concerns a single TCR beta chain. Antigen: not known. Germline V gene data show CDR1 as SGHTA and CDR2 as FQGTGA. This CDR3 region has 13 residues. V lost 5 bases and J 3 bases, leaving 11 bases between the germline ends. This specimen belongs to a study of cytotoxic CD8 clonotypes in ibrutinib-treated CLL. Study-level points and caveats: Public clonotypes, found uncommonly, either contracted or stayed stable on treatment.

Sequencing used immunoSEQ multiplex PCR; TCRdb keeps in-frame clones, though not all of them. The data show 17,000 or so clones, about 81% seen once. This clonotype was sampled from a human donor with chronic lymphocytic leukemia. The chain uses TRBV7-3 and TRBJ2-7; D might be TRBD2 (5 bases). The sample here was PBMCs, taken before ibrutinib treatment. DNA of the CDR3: TGTGCCAGCAGCGTGGGAGTTGGCTACGAGCAGTACTTC. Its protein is CASSVGVGYEQYF.